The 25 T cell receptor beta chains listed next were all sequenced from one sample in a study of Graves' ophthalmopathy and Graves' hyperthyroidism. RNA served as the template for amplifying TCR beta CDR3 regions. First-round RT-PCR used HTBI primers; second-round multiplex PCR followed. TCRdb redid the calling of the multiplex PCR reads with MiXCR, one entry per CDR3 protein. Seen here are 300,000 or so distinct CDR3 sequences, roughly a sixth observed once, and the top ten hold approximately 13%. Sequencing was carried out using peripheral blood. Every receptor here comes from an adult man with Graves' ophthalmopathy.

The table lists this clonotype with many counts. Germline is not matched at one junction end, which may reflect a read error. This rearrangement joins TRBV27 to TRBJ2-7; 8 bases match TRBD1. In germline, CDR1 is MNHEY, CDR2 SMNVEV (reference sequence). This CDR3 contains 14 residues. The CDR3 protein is CASSLRTGRYVQYF. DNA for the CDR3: TGTGCCAGCAGTCTGCGGACAGGGAGGTACGTGCAGTACTTC.

This CDR3 is CASSEFGDRGQPQHF. CDR3 nucleotide sequence: TGTGCCAGCAGTGAATTTGGGGACCGTGGACAGCCCCAGCATTTT. The chain has TRBV6-1 and TRBJ1-5, with D possibly matching TRBD1 (5 bases). The CDR3 length is 15 residues. The germline CDR1 and CDR2 sequences are MNHNS and SASEGT. V lost 2 bases to trimming and J lost 7 bases, with 15 bases between them.

The DNA for the CDR3 is TGTGCCAGCAGCCAAGCCGCGGGAGCCTACGAGCAGTACTTC. This sequence encodes CASSQAAGAYEQYF. This chain connects TRBV3-1 to TRBJ2-7, with 7 positions matching TRBD2. In germline, CDR1 is LGHDT, CDR2 YNNKEL (reference sequence). Losses at the gene ends were 1 base for V and 2 bases for J; bases not matched to a gene: 2. The CDR3 length is 14 residues.

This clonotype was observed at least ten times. The CDR3 here is CASSLEAGSYGYTF. CDR3 DNA sequence: TGCGCCAGCAGCTTGGAGGCAGGGTCCTATGGCTACACCTTC. The chain carries TRBV5-1 and TRBJ1-2; D might be TRBD1 (5 bases). The V gene's germline CDR1 is SGHRS and CDR2 YFSETQ. The V gene lost 0 bases and the J gene lost 4 bases, with 10 bases spanning the gap. CDR3 size: 14 residues.

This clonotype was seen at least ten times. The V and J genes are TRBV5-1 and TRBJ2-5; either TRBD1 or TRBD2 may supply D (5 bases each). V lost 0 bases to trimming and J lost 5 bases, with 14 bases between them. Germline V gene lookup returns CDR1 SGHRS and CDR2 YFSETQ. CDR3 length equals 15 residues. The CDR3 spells CASSLDGTAVETQYF. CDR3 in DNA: TGCGCCAGCAGCTTGGACGGGACCGCGGTGGAGACCCAGTACTTC.

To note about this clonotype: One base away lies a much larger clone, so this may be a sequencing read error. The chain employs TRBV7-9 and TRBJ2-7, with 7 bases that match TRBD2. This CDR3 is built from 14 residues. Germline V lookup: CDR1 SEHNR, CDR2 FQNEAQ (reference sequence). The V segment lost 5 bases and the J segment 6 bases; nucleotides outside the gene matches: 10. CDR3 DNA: TGTGCCAGCAGCGCTTGGACATCGGGGGGCGAGCAGTACTTC. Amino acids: CASSAWTSGGEQYF.

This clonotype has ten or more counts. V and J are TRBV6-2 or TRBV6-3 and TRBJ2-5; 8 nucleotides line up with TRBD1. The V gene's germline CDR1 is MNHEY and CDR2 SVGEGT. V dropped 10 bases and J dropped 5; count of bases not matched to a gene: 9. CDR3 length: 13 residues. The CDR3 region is CATNRQGMETQYF. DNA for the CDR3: TGTGCCACCAACCGACAGGGGATGGAGACCCAGTACTTC.

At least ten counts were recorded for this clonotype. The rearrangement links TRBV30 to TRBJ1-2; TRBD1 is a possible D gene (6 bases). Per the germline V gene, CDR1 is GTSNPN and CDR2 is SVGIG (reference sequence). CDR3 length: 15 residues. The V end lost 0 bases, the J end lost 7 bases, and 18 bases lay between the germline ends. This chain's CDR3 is CAWSVGLTGAGGYTF. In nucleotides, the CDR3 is TGTGCCTGGAGTGTAGGCTTGACGGGGGCCGGTGGCTACACCTTC.

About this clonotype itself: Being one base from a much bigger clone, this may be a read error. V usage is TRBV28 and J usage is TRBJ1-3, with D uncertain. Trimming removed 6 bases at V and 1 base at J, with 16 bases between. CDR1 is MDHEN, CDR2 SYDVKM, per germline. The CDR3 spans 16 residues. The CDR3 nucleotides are TGTGCCAGCAGCTTGTTGCGTAGGTCTTCTGGAAACACCATATATTTT. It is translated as CASSLLRRSSGNTIYF.

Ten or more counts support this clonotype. DNA for the CDR3: TGTGCCAGTAGCGCACCTAGGGACAGGGGCGGTACCGGGGAGCTGTTTTTT. Protein: CASSAPRDRGGTGELFF. This sequence joins TRBV19 and TRBJ2-2; 10 bases line up with TRBD1. CDR3 length: 17 amino acids. CDR1 and CDR2 from the germline V gene are LNHDA and SQIVND (reference sequence). The V gene end was trimmed by 6 bases and the J gene end by 5 bases; junction bases not matched to a gene: 12.

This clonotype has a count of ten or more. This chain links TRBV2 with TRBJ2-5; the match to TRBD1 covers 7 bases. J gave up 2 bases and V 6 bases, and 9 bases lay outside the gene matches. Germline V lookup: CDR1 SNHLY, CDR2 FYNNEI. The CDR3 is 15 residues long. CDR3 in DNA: TGTGCCAGCAGGAATCTAGGGGGCTGGCAAGAGACCCAGTACTTC. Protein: CASRNLGGWQETQYF.

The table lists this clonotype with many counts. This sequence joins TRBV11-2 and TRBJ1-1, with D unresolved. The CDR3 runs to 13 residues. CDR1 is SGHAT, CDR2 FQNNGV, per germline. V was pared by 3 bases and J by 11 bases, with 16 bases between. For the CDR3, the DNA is TGTGCCAGCAGCTTGTCCCAGATGACGGGCGCTTTCTTT. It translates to CASSLSQMTGAFF.

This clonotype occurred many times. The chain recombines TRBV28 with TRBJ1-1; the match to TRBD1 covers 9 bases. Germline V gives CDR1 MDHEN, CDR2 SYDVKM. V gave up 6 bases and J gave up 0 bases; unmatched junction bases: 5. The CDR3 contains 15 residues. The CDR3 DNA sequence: TGTGCCAGCAGGGGACAGGGCGTCATGAACACTGAAGCTTTCTTT. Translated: CASRGQGVMNTEAFF.

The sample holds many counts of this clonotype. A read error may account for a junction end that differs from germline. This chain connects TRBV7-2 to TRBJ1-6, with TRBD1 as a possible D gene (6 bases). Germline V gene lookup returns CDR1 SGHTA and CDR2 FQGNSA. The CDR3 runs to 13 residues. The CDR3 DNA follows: TGTGCCAGCAACTTAGGGGGGAATTCACCCCTCCACTTT. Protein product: CASNLGGNSPLHF.

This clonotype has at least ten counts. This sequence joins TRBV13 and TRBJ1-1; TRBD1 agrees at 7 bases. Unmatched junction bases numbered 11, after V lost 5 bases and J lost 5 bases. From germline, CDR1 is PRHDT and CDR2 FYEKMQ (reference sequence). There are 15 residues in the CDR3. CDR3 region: CASSAKQGPGTEAFF. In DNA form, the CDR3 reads TGTGCCAGCAGCGCAAAACAGGGGCCGGGGACTGAAGCTTTCTTT.

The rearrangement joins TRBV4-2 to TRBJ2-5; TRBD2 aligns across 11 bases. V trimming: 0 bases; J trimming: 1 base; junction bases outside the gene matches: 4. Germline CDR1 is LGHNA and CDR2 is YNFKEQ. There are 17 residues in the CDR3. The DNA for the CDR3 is TGTGCCAGCAGCCAAGACCCTAGCGGGGGGATCCAAGAGACCCAGTACTTC. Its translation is CASSQDPSGGIQETQYF.

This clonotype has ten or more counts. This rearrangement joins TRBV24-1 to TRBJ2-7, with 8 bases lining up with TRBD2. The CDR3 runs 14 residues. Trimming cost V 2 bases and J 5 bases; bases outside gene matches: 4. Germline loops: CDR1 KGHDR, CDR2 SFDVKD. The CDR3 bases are TGTGCCACCAGTGATTCCGGGAGGGCGAACGAGCAGTACTTC. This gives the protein CATSDSGRANEQYF.

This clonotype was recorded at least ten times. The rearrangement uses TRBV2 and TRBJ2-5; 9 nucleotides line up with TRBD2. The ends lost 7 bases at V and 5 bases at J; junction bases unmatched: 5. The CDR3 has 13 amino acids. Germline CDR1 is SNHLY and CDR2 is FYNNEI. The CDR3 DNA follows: TGTGCCAGCACAACGACTAGCGGTGAGACCCAGTACTTC. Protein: CASTTTSGETQYF.

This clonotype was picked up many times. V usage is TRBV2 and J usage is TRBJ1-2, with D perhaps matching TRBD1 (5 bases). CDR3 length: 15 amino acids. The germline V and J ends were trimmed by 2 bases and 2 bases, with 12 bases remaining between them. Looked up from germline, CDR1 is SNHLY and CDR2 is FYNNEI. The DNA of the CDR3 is TGTGCCAGCAGTGAAAATCGCGCAGGGAACTATGGCTACACCTTC. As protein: CASSENRAGNYGYTF.

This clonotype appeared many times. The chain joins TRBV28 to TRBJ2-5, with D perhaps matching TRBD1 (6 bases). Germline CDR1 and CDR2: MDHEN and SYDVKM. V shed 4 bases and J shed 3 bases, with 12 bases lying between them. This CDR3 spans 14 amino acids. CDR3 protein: CASSSGAVEETQYF. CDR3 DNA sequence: TGTGCCAGCAGTTCAGGGGCGGTTGAAGAGACCCAGTACTTC.

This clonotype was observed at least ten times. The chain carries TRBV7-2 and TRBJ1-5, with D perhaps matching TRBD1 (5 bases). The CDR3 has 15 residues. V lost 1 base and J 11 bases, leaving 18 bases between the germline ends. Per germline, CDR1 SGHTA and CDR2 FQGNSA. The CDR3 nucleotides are TGTGCCAGCAGCTTAGGCTGGGACGGCTACGAAACCCAGCATTTT. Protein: CASSLGWDGYETQHF.

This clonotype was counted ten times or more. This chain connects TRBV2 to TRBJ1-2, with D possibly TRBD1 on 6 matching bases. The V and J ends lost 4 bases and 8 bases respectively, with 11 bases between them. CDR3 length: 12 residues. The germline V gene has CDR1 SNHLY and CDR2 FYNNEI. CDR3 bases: TGTGCCAGCAGTGGGGCAGGGGTAGGCTACACCTTC. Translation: CASSGAGVGYTF.

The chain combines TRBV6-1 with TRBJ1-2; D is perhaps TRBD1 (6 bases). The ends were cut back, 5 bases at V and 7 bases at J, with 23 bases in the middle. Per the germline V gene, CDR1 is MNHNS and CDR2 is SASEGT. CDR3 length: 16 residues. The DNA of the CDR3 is TGTGCCAGCAGTCGGGACATCGGTGGCGAACTCGGTGGCTACACCTTC. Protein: CASSRDIGGELGGYTF.

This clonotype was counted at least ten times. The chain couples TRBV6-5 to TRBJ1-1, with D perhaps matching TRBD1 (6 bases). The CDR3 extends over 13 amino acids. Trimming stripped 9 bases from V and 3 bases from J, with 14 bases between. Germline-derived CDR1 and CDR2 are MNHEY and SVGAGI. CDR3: CASLGNRDTEAFF. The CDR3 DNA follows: TGTGCCAGTTTGGGGAACAGGGACACTGAAGCTTTCTTT.

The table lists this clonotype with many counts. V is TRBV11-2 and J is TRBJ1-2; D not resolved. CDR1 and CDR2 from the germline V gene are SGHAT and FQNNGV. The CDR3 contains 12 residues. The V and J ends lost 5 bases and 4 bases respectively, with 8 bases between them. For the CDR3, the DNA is TGTGCCAGCAGCCCCAGCCCCTATGGCTACACCTTC. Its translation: CASSPSPYGYTF.